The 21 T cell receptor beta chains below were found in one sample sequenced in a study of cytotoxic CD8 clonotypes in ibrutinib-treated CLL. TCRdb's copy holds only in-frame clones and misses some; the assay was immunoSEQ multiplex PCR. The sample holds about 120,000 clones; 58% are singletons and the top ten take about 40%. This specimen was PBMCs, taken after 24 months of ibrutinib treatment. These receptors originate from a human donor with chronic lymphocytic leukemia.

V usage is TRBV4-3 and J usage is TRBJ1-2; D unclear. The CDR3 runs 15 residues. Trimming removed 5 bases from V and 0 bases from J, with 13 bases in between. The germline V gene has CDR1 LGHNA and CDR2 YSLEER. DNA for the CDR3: TGCGCCAGCAGCACATATCGGCAAGCTAACTATGGCTACACCTTC. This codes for CASSTYRQANYGYTF.

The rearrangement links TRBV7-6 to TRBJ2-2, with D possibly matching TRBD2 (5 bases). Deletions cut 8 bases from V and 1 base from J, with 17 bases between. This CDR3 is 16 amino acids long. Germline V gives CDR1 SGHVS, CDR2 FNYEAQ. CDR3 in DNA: TGTGCCAGCGGGTCGGGAAGGGCTCGGAACACCGGGGAGCTGTTTTTT. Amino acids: CASGSGRARNTGELFF. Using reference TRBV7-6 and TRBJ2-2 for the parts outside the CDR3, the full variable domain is GAGVSQSPRYKVTKRGQDVALRCDPISGHVSLYWYRQALGQGPEFLTYFNYEAQQDKSGLPNDRFSAERPEGSISTLTIQRTEQRDSAMYRCASGSGRARNTGELFFGEGSRLTVL.

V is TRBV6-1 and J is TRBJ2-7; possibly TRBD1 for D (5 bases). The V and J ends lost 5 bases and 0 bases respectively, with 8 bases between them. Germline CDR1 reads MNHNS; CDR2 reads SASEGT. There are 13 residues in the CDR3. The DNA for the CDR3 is TGTGCCAGCAGTCGGACAAGCTCCTACGAGCAGTACTTC. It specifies CASSRTSSYEQYF.

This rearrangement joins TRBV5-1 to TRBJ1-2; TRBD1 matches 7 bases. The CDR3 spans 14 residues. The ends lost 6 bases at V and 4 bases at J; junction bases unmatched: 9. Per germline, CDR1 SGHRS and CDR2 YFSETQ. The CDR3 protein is CASNPGTASYGYTF. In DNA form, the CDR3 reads TGCGCCAGCAACCCCGGGACAGCAAGCTATGGCTACACCTTC.

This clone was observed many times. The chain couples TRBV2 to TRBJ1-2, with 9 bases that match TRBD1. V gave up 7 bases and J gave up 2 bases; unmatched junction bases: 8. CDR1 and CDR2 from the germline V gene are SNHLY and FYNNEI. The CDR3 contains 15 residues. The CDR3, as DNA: TGTGCCAGCAACAAAGGACAGGGGTTAAACTATGGCTACACCTTC. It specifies CASNKGQGLNYGYTF.

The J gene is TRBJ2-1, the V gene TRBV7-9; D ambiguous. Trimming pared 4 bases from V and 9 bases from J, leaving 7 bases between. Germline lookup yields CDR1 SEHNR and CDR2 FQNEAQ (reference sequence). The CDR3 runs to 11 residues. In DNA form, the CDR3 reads TGTGCCAGCAGCTCCCCCCCTGAGCAGTTCTTC. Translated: CASSSPPEQFF.

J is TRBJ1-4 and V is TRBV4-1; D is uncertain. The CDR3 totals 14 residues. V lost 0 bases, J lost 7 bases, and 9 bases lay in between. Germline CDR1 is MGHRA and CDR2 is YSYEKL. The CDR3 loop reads CASSQDYGFEKLFF. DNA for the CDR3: TGCGCCAGCAGCCAAGATTACGGTTTTGAAAAACTGTTTTTT.

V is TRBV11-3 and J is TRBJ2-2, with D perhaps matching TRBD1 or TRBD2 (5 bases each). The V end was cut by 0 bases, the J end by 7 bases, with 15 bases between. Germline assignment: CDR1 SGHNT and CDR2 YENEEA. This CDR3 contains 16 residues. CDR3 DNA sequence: TGTGCCAGCAGCTTAGAGTCGGGGCCCCTCGGCGGGGAGCTGTTTTTT. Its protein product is CASSLESGPLGGELFF.

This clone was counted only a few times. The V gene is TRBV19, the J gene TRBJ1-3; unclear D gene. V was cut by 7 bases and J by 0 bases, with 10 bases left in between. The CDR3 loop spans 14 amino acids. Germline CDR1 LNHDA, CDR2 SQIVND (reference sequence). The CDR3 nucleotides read TGTGCCAGTATGGGCCAGATCTCTGGAAACACCATATATTTT. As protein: CASMGQISGNTIYF.

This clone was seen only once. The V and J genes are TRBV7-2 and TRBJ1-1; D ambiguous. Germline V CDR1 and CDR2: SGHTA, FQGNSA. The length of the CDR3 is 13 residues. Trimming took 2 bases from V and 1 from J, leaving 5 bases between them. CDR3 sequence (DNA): TGTGCCAGCAGCTTAAACAGGAACACTGAAGCTTTCTTT. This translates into CASSLNRNTEAFF.

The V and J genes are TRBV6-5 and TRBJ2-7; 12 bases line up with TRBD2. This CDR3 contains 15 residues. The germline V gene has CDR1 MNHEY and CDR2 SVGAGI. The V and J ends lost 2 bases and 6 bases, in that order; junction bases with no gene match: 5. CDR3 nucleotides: TGTGCCAGCAGTTACCAGGGACTAGCGGGTACCGAGCAGTACTTC. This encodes CASSYQGLAGTEQYF.

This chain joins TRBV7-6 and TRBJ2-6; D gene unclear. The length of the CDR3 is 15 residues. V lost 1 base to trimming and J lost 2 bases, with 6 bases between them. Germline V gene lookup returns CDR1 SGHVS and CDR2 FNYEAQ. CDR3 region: CASSLDITGANVLTF. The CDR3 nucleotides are TGTGCCAGCAGCTTAGATATAACTGGGGCCAACGTCCTGACTTTC.

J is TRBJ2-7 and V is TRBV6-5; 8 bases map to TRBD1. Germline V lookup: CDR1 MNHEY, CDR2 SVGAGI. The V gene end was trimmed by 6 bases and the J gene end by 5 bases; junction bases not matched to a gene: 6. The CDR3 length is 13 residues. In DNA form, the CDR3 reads TGTGCCAGCAGCCGACAGGGGAACCACGAGCAGTACTTC. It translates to CASSRQGNHEQYF.

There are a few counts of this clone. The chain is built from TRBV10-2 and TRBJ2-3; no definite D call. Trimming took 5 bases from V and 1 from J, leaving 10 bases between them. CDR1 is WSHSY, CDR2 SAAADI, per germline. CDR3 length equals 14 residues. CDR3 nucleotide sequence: TGCGCCAGCAGTAACAGTTGGGGCACAGATACGCAGTATTTT. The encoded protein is CASSNSWGTDTQYF.

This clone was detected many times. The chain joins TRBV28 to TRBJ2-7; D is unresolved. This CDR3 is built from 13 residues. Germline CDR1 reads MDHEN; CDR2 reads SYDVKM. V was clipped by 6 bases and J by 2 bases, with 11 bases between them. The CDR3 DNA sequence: TGTGCCAGCAGCCTCGGCGGCCCCTACGAGCAGTACTTC. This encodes CASSLGGPYEQYF.

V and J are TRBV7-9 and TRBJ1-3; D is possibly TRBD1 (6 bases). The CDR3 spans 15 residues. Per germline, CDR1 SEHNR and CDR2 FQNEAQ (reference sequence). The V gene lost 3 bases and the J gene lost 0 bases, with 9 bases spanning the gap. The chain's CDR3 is CASSLDSLSGNTIYF. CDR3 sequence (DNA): TGTGCCAGCAGCTTGGACAGCCTCTCTGGAAACACCATATATTTT.

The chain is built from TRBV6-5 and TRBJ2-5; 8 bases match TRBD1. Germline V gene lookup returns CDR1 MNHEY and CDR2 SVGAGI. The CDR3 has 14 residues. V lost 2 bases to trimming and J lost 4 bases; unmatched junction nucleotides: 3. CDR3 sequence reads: CASSYTRGLETQYF. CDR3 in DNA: TGTGCCAGCAGTTACACCAGGGGGCTAGAGACCCAGTACTTC.

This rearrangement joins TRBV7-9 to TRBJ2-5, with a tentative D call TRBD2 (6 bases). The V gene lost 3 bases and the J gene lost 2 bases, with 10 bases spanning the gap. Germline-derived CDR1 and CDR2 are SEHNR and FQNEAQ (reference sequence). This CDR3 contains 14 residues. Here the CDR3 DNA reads TGTGCCAGCAGCTTGTCCGCGGGGCAAGAGACCCAGTACTTC. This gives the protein CASSLSAGQETQYF.

CDR3 bases: TGTGCCACCAGCAGAGATATGCAGCCCCAGCATTTT. Its translation is CATSRDMQPQHF. The chain couples TRBV15 to TRBJ1-5; no definite D call. V lost 0 bases and J 7 bases, leaving 4 bases between the germline ends. CDR3 size: 12 residues. Germline V gene data show CDR1 as LNHNV and CDR2 as YYDKDF (reference sequence).

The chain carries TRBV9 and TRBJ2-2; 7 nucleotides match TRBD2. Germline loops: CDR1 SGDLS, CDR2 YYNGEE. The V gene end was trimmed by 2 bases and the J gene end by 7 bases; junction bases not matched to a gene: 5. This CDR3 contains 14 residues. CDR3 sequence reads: CASSVAGRVGELFF. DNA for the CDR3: TGTGCCAGCAGCGTGGCAGGGAGGGTCGGGGAGCTGTTTTTT.

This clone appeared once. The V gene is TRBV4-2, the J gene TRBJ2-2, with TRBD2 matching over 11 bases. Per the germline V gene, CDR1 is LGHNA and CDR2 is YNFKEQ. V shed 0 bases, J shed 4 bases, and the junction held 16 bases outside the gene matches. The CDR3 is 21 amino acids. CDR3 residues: CASSQDSVGLAVVGTTGELFF. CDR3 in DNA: TGTGCCAGCAGCCAAGATTCAGTGGGACTAGCGGTGGTGGGGACCACCGGGGAGCTGTTTTTT.